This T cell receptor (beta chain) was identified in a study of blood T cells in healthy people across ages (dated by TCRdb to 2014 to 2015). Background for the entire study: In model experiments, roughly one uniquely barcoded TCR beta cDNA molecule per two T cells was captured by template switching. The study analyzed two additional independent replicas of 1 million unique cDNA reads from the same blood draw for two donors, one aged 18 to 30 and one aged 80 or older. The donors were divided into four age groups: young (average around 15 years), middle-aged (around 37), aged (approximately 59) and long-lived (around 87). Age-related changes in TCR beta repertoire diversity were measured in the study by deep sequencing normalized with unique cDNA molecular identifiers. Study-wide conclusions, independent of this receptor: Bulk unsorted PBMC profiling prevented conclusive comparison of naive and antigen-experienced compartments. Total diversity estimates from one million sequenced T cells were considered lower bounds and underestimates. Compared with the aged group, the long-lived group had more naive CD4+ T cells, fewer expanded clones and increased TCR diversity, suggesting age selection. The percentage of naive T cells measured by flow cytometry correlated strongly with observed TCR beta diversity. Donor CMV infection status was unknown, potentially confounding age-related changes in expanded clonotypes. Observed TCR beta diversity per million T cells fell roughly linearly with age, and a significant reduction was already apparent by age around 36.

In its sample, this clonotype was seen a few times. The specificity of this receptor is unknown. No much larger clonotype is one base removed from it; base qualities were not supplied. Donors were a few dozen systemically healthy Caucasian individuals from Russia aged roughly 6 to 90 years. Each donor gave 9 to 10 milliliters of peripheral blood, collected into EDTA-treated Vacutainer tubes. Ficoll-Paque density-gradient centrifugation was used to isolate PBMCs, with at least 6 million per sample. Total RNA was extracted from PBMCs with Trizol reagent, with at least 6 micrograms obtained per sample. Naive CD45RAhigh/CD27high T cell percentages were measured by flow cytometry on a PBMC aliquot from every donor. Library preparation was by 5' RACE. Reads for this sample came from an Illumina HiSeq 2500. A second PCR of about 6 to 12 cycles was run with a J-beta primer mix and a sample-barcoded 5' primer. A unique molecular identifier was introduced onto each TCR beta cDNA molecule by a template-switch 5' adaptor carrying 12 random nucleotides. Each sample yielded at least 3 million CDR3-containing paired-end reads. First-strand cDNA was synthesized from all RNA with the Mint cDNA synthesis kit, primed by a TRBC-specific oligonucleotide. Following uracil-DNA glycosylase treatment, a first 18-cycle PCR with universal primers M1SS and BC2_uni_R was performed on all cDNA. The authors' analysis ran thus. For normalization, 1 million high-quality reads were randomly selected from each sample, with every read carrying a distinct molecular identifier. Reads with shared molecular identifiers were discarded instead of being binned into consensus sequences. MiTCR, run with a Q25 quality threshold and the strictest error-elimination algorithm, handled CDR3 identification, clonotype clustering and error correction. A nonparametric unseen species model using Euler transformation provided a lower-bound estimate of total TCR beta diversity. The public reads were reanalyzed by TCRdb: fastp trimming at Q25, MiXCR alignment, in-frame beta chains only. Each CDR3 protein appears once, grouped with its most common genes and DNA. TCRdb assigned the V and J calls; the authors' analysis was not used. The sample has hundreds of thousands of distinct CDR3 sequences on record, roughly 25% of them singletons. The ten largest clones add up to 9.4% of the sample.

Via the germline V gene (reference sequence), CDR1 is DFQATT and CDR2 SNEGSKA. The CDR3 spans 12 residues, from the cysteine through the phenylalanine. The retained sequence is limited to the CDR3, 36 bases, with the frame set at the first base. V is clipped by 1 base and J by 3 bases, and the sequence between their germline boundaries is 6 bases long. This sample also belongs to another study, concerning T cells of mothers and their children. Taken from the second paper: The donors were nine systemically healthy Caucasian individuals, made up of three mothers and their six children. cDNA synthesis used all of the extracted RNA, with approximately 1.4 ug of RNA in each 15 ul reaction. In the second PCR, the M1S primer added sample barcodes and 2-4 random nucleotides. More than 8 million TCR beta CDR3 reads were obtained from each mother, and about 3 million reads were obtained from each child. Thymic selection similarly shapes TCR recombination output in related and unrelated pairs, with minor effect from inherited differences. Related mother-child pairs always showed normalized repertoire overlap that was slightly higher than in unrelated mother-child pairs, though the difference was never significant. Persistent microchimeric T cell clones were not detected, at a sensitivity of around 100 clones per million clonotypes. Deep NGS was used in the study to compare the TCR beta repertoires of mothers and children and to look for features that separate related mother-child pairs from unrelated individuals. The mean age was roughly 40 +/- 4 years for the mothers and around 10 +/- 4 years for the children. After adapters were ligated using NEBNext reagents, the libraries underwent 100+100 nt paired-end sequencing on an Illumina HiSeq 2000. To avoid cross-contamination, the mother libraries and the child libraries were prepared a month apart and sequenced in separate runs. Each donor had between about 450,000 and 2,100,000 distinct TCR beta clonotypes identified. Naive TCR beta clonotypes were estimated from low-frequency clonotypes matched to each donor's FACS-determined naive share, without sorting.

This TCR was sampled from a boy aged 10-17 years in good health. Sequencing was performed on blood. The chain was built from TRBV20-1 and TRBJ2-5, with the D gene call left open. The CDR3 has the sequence CSARALEETQYF. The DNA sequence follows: TGCAGTGCTAGAGCTCTAGAAGAGACCCAGTACTTC.